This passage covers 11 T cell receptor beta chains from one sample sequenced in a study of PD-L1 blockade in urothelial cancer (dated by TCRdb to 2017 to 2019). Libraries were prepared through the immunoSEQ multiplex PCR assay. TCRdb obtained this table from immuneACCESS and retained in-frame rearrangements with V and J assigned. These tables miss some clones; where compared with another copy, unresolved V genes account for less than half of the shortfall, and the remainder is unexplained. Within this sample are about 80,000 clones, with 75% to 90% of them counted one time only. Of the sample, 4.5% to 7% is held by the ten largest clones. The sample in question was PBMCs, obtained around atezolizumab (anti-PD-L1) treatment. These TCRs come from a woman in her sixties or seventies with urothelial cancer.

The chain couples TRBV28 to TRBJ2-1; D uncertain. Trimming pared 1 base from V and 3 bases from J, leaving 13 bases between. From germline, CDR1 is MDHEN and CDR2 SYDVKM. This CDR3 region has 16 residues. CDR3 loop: CASSLLRVMGYNEQFF. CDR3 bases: TGTGCCAGCAGTTTATTACGGGTTATGGGCTACAATGAGCAGTTCTTC.

The CDR3: CASSTWTALNTEAFF. The CDR3 coding sequence is TGTGCCAGCAGTACCTGGACAGCCCTAAACACTGAAGCTTTCTTT. The gene calls are TRBV6-6 and TRBJ1-1, with D perhaps matching TRBD1 (6 bases). V gave up 5 bases and J gave up 2 bases, with 15 bases separating them. The germline CDR1 and CDR2 sequences are MNHNY and SVGAGI (reference sequence). The CDR3 contains 15 residues.

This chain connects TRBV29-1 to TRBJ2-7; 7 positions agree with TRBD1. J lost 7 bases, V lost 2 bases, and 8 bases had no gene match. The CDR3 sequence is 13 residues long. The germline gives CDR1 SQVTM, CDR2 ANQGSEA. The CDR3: CSVEPTGLGEQYF. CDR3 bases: TGCAGCGTTGAACCGACAGGGCTAGGTGAGCAGTACTTC.

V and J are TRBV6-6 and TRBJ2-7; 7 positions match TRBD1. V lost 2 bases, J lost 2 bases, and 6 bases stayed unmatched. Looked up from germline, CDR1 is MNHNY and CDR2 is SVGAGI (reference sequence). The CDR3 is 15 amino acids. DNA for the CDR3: TGTGCCAGCAGTTACCCCGGGACAGTCCCCTACGAGCAGTACTTC. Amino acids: CASSYPGTVPYEQYF.

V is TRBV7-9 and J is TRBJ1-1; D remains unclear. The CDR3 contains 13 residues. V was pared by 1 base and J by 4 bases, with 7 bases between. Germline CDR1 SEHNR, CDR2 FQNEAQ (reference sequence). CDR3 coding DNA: TGTGCCAGCAGCTTAGGCTTCGGCACTGAAGCTTTCTTT. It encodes CASSLGFGTEAFF.

The DNA of the CDR3 is TGTGCCACCAGCAGAGACTGGGGAGACATTCAGTACTTC. It specifies CATSRDWGDIQYF. The V and J genes are TRBV15 and TRBJ2-4; weak D call: TRBD2 (5 bases). Trimming stripped 0 bases from V and 8 bases from J, with 8 bases between. The germline V gene has CDR1 LNHNV and CDR2 YYDKDF (reference sequence). The CDR3 spans 13 residues.

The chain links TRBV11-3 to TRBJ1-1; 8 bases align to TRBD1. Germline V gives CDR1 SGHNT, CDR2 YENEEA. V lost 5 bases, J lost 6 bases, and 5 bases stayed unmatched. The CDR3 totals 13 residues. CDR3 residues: CASSTTGGSEAFF. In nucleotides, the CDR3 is TGTGCCAGCAGCACAACAGGGGGGTCTGAAGCTTTCTTT.

The CDR3 DNA reads as TGTGCCAGCAGCCGGCCCCTCGGACAGGGCCTCCAAGAGACCCAGTACTTC. It specifies CASSRPLGQGLQETQYF. This chain uses TRBV5-4 with TRBJ2-5; 8 nucleotides agree with TRBD1. Looked up from germline, CDR1 is SGHNT and CDR2 is YYREEE (reference sequence). The CDR3 contains 17 residues. Trimming at V came to 4 bases and at J to 1 base, leaving 12 bases not matched to a gene.

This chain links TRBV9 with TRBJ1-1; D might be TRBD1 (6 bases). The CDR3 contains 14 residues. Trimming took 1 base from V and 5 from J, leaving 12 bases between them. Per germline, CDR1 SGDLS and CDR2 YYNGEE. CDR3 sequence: CASSVTGTGTEAFF. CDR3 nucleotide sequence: TGTGCCAGCAGCGTAACAGGGACGGGAACTGAAGCTTTCTTT.

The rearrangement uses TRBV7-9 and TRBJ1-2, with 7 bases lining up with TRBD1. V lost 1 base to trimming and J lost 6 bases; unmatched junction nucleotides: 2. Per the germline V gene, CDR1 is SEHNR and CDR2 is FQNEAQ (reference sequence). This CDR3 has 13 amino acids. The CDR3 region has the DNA TGTGCCAGCAGCTTAGGAGGGGGCGATGGCTACACCTTC. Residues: CASSLGGGDGYTF.

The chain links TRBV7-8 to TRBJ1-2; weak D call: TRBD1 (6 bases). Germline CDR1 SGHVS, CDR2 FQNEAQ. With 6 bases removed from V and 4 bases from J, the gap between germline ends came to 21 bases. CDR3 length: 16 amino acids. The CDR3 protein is CASRGIEGGPIYGYTF. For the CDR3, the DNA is TGTGCCAGCAGGGGGATAGAGGGGGGGCCCATCTATGGCTACACCTTC.